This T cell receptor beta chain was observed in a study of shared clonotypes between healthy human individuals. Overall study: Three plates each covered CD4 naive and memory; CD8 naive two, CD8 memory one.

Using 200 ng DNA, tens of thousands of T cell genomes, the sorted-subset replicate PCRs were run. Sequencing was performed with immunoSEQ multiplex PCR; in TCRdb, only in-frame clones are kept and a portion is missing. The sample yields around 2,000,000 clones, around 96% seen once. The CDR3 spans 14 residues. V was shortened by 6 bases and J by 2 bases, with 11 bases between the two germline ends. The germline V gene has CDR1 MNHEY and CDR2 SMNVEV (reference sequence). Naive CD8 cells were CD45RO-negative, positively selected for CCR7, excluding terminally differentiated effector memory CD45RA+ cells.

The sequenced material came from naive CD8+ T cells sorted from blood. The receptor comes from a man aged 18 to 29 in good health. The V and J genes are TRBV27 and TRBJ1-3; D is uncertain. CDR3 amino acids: CASRTLLPGNTIYF. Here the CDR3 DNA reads TGTGCCAGCAGAACGCTCTTGCCTGGAAACACCATATATTTT.